This T cell receptor beta chain was observed in a study of cytomegalovirus exposure and HLA in healthy donors. CDR3 length equals 14 residues. Losses at the gene ends were 6 bases for V and 0 bases for J; bases not matched to a gene: 5. Looked up from germline, CDR1 is SQVTM and CDR2 is ANQGSEA. The primer mix had 60 Vbeta and 13 Jbeta primers. Method: immunoSEQ multiplex PCR; TCRdb's copy keeps in-frame clones and lacks some. Here the sample table reports roughly 50,000 clones. Note on this clone: No antigen is known for it.

Study results and caveats: The authors listed around 150 TCR beta chains as cytomegalovirus-associated. As a later analysis revealed, the rate of TCR association differed by HLA locus, with DRB1 most and HLA-C fewest. Most CMV-associated TCR beta chains were later found to appear HLA-restricted.

This receptor was identified in a female donor in good health and CMV-seronegative. The sequenced material came from PBMCs. V gene TRBV29-1 combines with J gene TRBJ2-1; 7 nucleotides match TRBD1. CDR3 sequence reads: CSVRTGSSYNEQFF. The CDR3 nucleotides read TGCAGCGTGAGGACAGGAAGCTCCTACAATGAGCAGTTCTTC.